This entry lists 7 T cell receptor beta chains sequenced from one sample in a study of blood T cells in healthy people across ages. A second PCR of roughly 7 to 11 cycles used a sample-barcoded 5' primer and a J-beta primer mix. TCRdb fed the 5' RACE reads into MiXCR, producing one record per CDR3 protein. The data hold hundreds of thousands of distinct CDR3 sequences, with about 24% observed a single time. The sample was blood. Every receptor here comes from a man aged 65 to 85 in good health.

The V call is TRBV27, the J call TRBJ1-1; TRBD1 aligns across 11 bases. The CDR3 is 15 amino acids. The trim removed 6 bases at V and 4 bases at J, leaving 7 bases unmatched. Germline CDR1 MNHEY, CDR2 SMNVEV (reference sequence). CDR3 sequence: CASSNPGQGGTEAFF. In DNA form, the CDR3 reads TGTGCCAGCAGCAATCCGGGACAGGGGGGCACTGAAGCTTTCTTT.

V usage is TRBV5-1 and J usage is TRBJ2-3; D call uncertain. The CDR3 covers 16 residues. V dropped 0 bases and J dropped 0 bases, with 11 bases sitting between them. Germline V lookup: CDR1 SGHRS, CDR2 YFSETQ. CDR3 DNA: TGCGCCAGCAGCTTGGAAGTCCGCGGAAGCACAGATACGCAGTATTTT. Amino acids: CASSLEVRGSTDTQYF.

The rearrangement links TRBV3-1 to TRBJ2-5; 7 bases are a match to TRBD2. The tail of the sequence fits TRBJ2-7 better, so the J call may be wrong. The CDR3 runs 16 residues. Per the germline V gene, CDR1 is LGHDT and CDR2 is YNNKEL (reference sequence). The CDR3 bases are TGTGCCAGCAGCCCCCAAATCGGCGGGGGCTCCTACGAGCAGTACGTC. This codes for CASSPQIGGGSYEQYV.

This clonotype has more than one count but fewer than ten. The genes are TRBV13 and TRBJ2-5; no firm D call. V lost 5 bases to trimming and J lost 4 bases, with 14 bases between them. Germline V gene sequence: CDR1 PRHDT, CDR2 FYEKMQ (reference sequence). CDR3 length: 14 residues. The chain's CDR3 is CASSPESSTETQYF. CDR3 in DNA: TGTGCCAGCAGCCCCGAAAGTTCCACAGAGACCCAGTACTTC.

This rearrangement joins TRBV27 to TRBJ2-1; D unresolved. The J call could be wrong; TRBJ2-7 is a better fit for the DNA end. The CDR3 extends over 14 amino acids. Looked up from germline, CDR1 is MNHEY and CDR2 is SMNVEV (reference sequence). For the CDR3, the DNA is TGTGCCAGCAGTTTATTTTCCCCCAAAGACGAGCAGTACTTC. It is translated as CASSLFSPKDEQYF.

There are a few counts of this clonotype. The chain joins TRBV7-9 to TRBJ2-7; D tentatively reads TRBD1 or TRBD2 (6 bases each). V was cut by 4 bases and J by 6 bases, with 16 bases left in between. The length of the CDR3 is 14 residues. CDR1 and CDR2 from the germline V gene are SEHNR and FQNEAQ (reference sequence). CDR3 DNA: TGTGCCAGCAGCTCTACGGTGAGGGGGGCCGAGCAGTACGTC. Amino acids: CASSSTVRGAEQYV.

The V call is TRBV9, the J call TRBJ2-3; TRBD2 matches at 13 bases. Trimming cost V 6 bases and J 4 bases; bases outside gene matches: 11. Per germline, CDR1 SGDLS and CDR2 YYNGEE. CDR3 length equals 17 residues. The CDR3 region is CASTRTSGSKFPDTQYF. As DNA, the CDR3 is TGTGCCAGCACCAGGACTAGCGGGAGCAAGTTTCCAGATACGCAGTATTTT.